Listed below are T cell receptor beta chains from one sample, sequenced in a study of blood T cell repertoires in COVID-19. Repertoires were generated with immunoSEQ multiplex PCR, while TCRdb's copy carries only in-frame clones and drops some. The profile shows about 47,000 clones, around 90% of them singletons. Sequenced material: peripheral blood. These receptors originate from a man aged 45-60 years with active COVID-19. The CDR3 runs from the conserved cysteine through the conserved F or W. Each record gives: J gene, clone size, D gene, V gene, CDR3 DNA, CDR3 protein. A D gene is named only where the DNA matches it firmly. Where a row states a size, it is once, few, many or the class of an expanded clone; other rows omit it.

j_gene: TRBJ2-7
abundance: .
d_gene: TRBD1
v_gene: TRBV18
CDR3nt: TGTGCCAGCTCACCGACAGGGGGCGTGCCCCCCTACGAGCAGTACTTC
CDR3aa: CASSPTGGVPPYEQYF

j_gene: TRBJ2-1
abundance: once
d_gene: TRBD2
v_gene: TRBV2
CDR3nt: TGTGCCAGCAAAGAAACTAGCGGCCCCTACAATGAGCAGTTCTTC
CDR3aa: CASKETSGPYNEQFF

j_gene: TRBJ1-2
abundance: .
d_gene: .
v_gene: TRBV11-1
CDR3nt: TGTGCCAGCAGTTTTAAGGACTTACGTGGCTACACCTTC
CDR3aa: CASSFKDLRGYTF

j_gene: TRBJ1-4
abundance: .
d_gene: TRBD1
v_gene: TRBV25-1
CDR3nt: TGTGCCAGCAGTGAAGGGACAGGGTCGGGGAGTGAAAAACTGTTTTTT
CDR3aa: CASSEGTGSGSEKLFF

j_gene: TRBJ2-2
abundance: once
d_gene: TRBD2
v_gene: TRBV14
CDR3nt: TGTGCCCTTACTGCCATTAGCGGGGACGCGAACACCGGGGAGCTGTTTTTT
CDR3aa: CALTAISGDANTGELFF

j_gene: TRBJ1-6
abundance: .
d_gene: TRBD1
v_gene: TRBV18
CDR3nt: TGTGCCAGCTCAAGGCAGGGGGGTAATTCACCCCTCCACTTT
CDR3aa: CASSRQGGNSPLHF

j_gene: TRBJ2-1
abundance: once
d_gene: .
v_gene: TRBV5-4
CDR3nt: TGTGCCAGCAGCAAACAGGGGAGGAATGAGCAGTTCTTC
CDR3aa: CASSKQGRNEQFF

j_gene: TRBJ1-1
abundance: .
d_gene: .
v_gene: TRBV30
CDR3nt: TGTGCCTGGCGTATCCAGGGCCGCCCCCTCGCTTTCTTT
CDR3aa: CAWRIQGRPLAFF

j_gene: TRBJ2-1
abundance: .
d_gene: .
v_gene: TRBV9
CDR3nt: TGTGCCAGCAGCGTAGCTACGTGGGCTGGGAATGAGCAGTTCTTC
CDR3aa: CASSVATWAGNEQFF

j_gene: TRBJ2-1
abundance: .
d_gene: .
v_gene: TRBV7-3
CDR3nt: TGTGCCAGCAGCCTGCAGGGGGGCAATGAGCAGTTCTTC
CDR3aa: CASSLQGGNEQFF

j_gene: TRBJ2-1
abundance: .
d_gene: TRBD2
v_gene: TRBV6-5
CDR3nt: TGTGCCAGCGCCCTCGGGGGGAGCAATGAGCAGTTCTTC
CDR3aa: CASALGGSNEQFF

j_gene: TRBJ2-1
abundance: .
d_gene: .
v_gene: TRBV7-9
CDR3nt: TGTGCCAGCGAGGCGCTGGAAAGCTCCTACAATGAGCAGTTCTTC
CDR3aa: CASEALESSYNEQFF

j_gene: TRBJ1-3
abundance: few
d_gene: .
v_gene: TRBV7-9
CDR3nt: TGTGCCAGCAGCTTGAGCTCTGGAAACACCATATATTTT
CDR3aa: CASSLSSGNTIYF

j_gene: TRBJ2-5
abundance: .
d_gene: .
v_gene: TRBV9
CDR3nt: TGTGCCAGCAGCGTAGGTGACGGGTCTACCCAGTACTTC
CDR3aa: CASSVGDGSTQYF

j_gene: TRBJ1-4
abundance: .
d_gene: .
v_gene: TRBV7-2
CDR3nt: TGTGCCAGCAGCTTATCGCAGGGAGGAATTGAAAAACTGTTTTTT
CDR3aa: CASSLSQGGIEKLFF

j_gene: TRBJ2-7
abundance: .
d_gene: .
v_gene: TRBV6-2/TRBV6-3
CDR3nt: TGTGCCAGCAGTCCAGGGTTATACGAGCAGTACTTC
CDR3aa: CASSPGLYEQYF